Shown below are 8 T cell receptor beta chains from a single sample sequenced in a study of cytotoxic CD8 clonotypes in ibrutinib-treated CLL. Produced via immunoSEQ multiplex PCR; TCRdb's table is partial and in-frame only. The sample includes under 200,000 clones, about 84% of them seen just once. The material was PBMCs, obtained after 24 months of ibrutinib treatment. The source of these receptors is a human donor with chronic lymphocytic leukemia.

The V call is TRBV5-1, the J call TRBJ2-7; TRBD2 is a possible D gene (5 bases). The V gene's germline CDR1 is SGHRS and CDR2 YFSETQ. The CDR3 loop spans 15 amino acids. Trimming pared 0 bases from V and 1 base from J, leaving 11 bases between. The CDR3 spells CASSLAPTKSYEQYF. The DNA of the CDR3 is TGCGCCAGCAGCTTGGCGCCGACTAAATCCTACGAGCAGTACTTC.

The chain has TRBV18 and TRBJ2-2, with D possibly being TRBD1 (6 bases). Germline V gives CDR1 KGHSH, CDR2 LQKENI. The CDR3 runs to 15 residues. Trimming took 5 bases from V and 7 from J, leaving 17 bases between them. The CDR3 region is CASSIGQLLGGELFF. In nucleotides, the CDR3 is TGTGCCAGCTCAATCGGACAGTTATTGGGCGGGGAGCTGTTTTTT.

The chain is built from TRBV7-9 and TRBJ1-1, with TRBD1 as a possible D gene (5 bases). The CDR3 has 14 residues. V was clipped by 5 bases and J by 1 base, with 11 bases between them. Germline V gene sequence: CDR1 SEHNR, CDR2 FQNEAQ (reference sequence). CDR3 loop: CASSLRGTNTEAFF. The CDR3, as DNA: TGTGCCAGCAGCCTCCGTGGGACGAACACTGAAGCTTTCTTT.

The rearrangement links TRBV2 to TRBJ1-4, with 9 positions matching TRBD1. The CDR3 consists of 16 residues. Germline loops: CDR1 SNHLY, CDR2 FYNNEI. Trimming removed 5 bases from V and 4 bases from J; junction bases left unmatched: 8. CDR3 region: CASSLGQGTINEKLFF. CDR3 DNA sequence: TGTGCCAGCAGTTTGGGACAGGGAACGATTAATGAAAAACTGTTTTTT. The full variable domain, in which reference TRBV2 and TRBJ1-4 provide the parts outside the CDR3, is EPEVTQTPSHQVTQMGQEVILRCVPISNHLYFYWYRQILGQKVEFLVSFYNNEISEKSEIFDDQFSVERPDGSNFTLKIRSTKLEDSAMYFCASSLGQGTINEKLFFGSGTQLSVL.

V usage is TRBV15 and J usage is TRBJ2-7; TRBD1 agrees at 7 bases. The germline gives CDR1 LNHNV, CDR2 YYDKDF (reference sequence). The junction had 6 bases not matched to a gene; V was cut back by 6 bases and J by 1 base. There are 14 residues in the CDR3. The CDR3 protein is CATRQHRGSYEQYF. The CDR3 DNA reads as TGTGCCACCAGGCAACACAGGGGATCCTACGAGCAGTACTTC. Variable domain in full (rest from reference TRBV15 and TRBJ2-7): DAMVIQNPRYQVTQFGKPVTLSCSQTLNHNVMYWYQQKSSQAPKLLFHYYDKDFNNEADTPDNFQSRRPNTSFCFLDIRSPGLGDTAMYLCATRQHRGSYEQYFGPGTRLTVT.

The chain is built from TRBV20-1 and TRBJ2-3, with D hard to call. V lost 6 bases to trimming and J lost 6 bases, with 10 bases between them. This CDR3 is 11 amino acids long. The germline CDR1 and CDR2 sequences are DFQATT and SNEGSKA (reference sequence). CDR3 residues: CSATYTDTQYF. CDR3 coding DNA: TGCAGTGCGACATACACCGATACGCAGTATTTT.

This clone has only one observation. The gene calls are TRBV6-6 and TRBJ1-2; D is unresolved. Germline-derived CDR1 and CDR2 are MNHNY and SVGAGI (reference sequence). V lost 4 bases and J lost 3, with 9 bases in between. The CDR3 extends over 13 amino acids. The CDR3 region has the DNA TGTGCCAGCAGTTCGTCGACGGACTATGGCTACACCTTC. This encodes CASSSSTDYGYTF.

This clone was observed a single time. This chain joins TRBV7-2 and TRBJ2-2; no firm D call. The V end lost 3 bases, the J end lost 3 bases, and 8 bases lay between the germline ends. Germline lookup yields CDR1 SGHTA and CDR2 FQGNSA. The CDR3 totals 14 residues. CDR3 residues: CASSLMGYTGELFF. CDR3 coding DNA: TGTGCCAGCAGCTTGATGGGATACACCGGGGAGCTGTTTTTT.